These 22 T cell receptor beta chains originate from one sample sequenced in a study of shared clonotypes between healthy human individuals (dated by TCRdb to the early 2020s). The receptor library was made with the immunoSEQ multiplex PCR assay. TCRdb provides this immuneACCESS table in a form limited to in-frame rearrangements. Some clones are lacking; in checked studies, under half of them reflect an unresolved V gene, and why the rest are absent is not known. The sample records about 2.3 million clones, 80% to 95% of which are singletons. The ten largest clonotypes hold 0.37% of the sample. Sequenced: naive CD4+ T cells from PBMCs. What the cell subset or site label conveys for this sample: CD45RA+ positively selected. Source of these receptors: a young man in good health. Some clones in this sample may be carry-over from other donors' samples.

V usage is TRBV6-1 and J usage is TRBJ2-1; the match to TRBD2 covers 8 bases. Germline values: CDR1 MNHNS, CDR2 SASEGT. V trimming: 6 bases; J trimming: 2 bases; junction bases outside the gene matches: 6. This CDR3 has 15 residues. CDR3 nucleotides: TGTGCCAGCAGATGGAGACTAGCGACCTACAATGAGCAGTTCTTC. As protein: CASRWRLATYNEQFF.

V and J are TRBV9 and TRBJ1-2, with 8 bases matching TRBD1. The CDR3 sequence is 14 residues long. CDR1 and CDR2 (germline): SGDLS, YYNGEE. With V trimmed by 4 bases and J by 7 bases, 9 bases remained unmatched. The CDR3 nucleotides are TGTGCCAGCAGCCACGACAGGGGAGCTTTTGGCTACACCTTC. Amino acids: CASSHDRGAFGYTF.

The rearrangement uses TRBV4-2 and TRBJ2-1; D gene ambiguous. Looked up from germline, CDR1 is LGHNA and CDR2 is YNFKEQ. The CDR3 loop spans 16 amino acids. V was trimmed by 4 bases and J by 5 bases, leaving 18 bases between them. CDR3 amino acids: CASSRARVAANNEQFF. CDR3 nucleotides: TGTGCCAGCAGCCGCGCCCGAGTGGCGGCAAACAATGAGCAGTTCTTC.

The rearrangement uses TRBV5-1 and TRBJ2-2; tentatively, D is TRBD1 or TRBD2 (5 bases each). Trimming cost V 6 bases and J 4 bases, with 19 bases left between them. The germline CDR1 and CDR2 sequences are SGHRS and YFSETQ. The CDR3 length is 16 residues. As DNA, the CDR3 is TGCGCCAGCACCGAGGGGACCGGGCCGGGCACCGGGGAGCTGTTTTTT. This codes for CASTEGTGPGTGELFF.

For this clone: At one end, the junction sequence differs from germline, possibly due to a read error. The chain is built from TRBV4-2 and TRBJ1-2; unclear D gene. This CDR3 region has 14 residues. Germline V gives CDR1 LGHNA, CDR2 YNFKEQ. The CDR3 DNA follows: TGTGCCAGCAGACAAGAAATAGGAAGTGGTGGCTACACCTTC. Its protein is CASRQEIGSGGYTF.

The chain combines TRBV30 with TRBJ1-5; a possible D gene is TRBD1 (5 bases). Germline loops: CDR1 GTSNPN, CDR2 SVGIG (reference sequence). V was shortened by 2 bases and J by 10 bases, with 18 bases between the two germline ends. The CDR3 runs to 14 residues. Here the CDR3 reads CAWSPGTDVTPQHF. DNA of the CDR3: TGTGCCTGGAGTCCCGGGACCGACGTAACCCCCCAGCATTTT.

This chain uses TRBV9 with TRBJ2-3, with D uncertain. Germline CDR1 and CDR2: SGDLS and YYNGEE. This CDR3 region has 15 residues. V was shortened by 3 bases and J by 0 bases, with 11 bases between the two germline ends. The CDR3 DNA follows: TGTGCCAGCAGCGATCATTGGGGTAGCACAGATACGCAGTATTTT. Protein: CASSDHWGSTDTQYF.

The rearrangement uses TRBV7-9 and TRBJ2-1; 10 bases align to TRBD2. Germline trimming cut 2 bases from V and 4 bases from J; bases unmatched to any gene: 8. This CDR3 has 17 residues. Germline lookup yields CDR1 SEHNR and CDR2 FQNEAQ (reference sequence). CDR3 DNA sequence: TGTGCCAGCAGCTTATTGGCTAGCGGGAGTTTTTACAATGAGCAGTTCTTC. This translates into CASSLLASGSFYNEQFF.

V gene TRBV7-3 combines with J gene TRBJ2-3; D is possibly TRBD2 (6 bases). The CDR3 totals 16 residues. Trimming left V 1 base short and J 2 bases short, with 13 bases between. Germline V gene data show CDR1 as SGHTA and CDR2 as FQGTGA. For the CDR3, the DNA is TGTGCCAGCAGCTTAATTGGGGGAGGCCCCACAGATACGCAGTATTTT. It codes for CASSLIGGGPTDTQYF.

This clone was detected only once. The rearrangement joins TRBV10-2 to TRBJ1-5; D may be TRBD1 (5 bases). Germline V gene data show CDR1 as WSHSY and CDR2 as SAAADI. V lost 3 bases, J lost 7 bases, and 13 bases lay in between. The CDR3 covers 14 residues. The CDR3 nucleotides are TGCGCCAGCAGTGACGGGGCCCTTGTACAGCCCCAGCATTTT. Amino acid sequence: CASSDGALVQPQHF.

The V and J genes are TRBV5-5 and TRBJ1-1; D is undetermined. Trimming cost V 2 bases and J 0 bases, with 11 bases left between them. The CDR3 totals 15 residues. Germline assignment: CDR1 SGHKS and CDR2 YYEKEE (reference sequence). This CDR3 reads CASSFRLSLNTEAFF. The DNA for the CDR3 is TGTGCCAGCAGCTTCAGACTTTCCTTGAACACTGAAGCTTTCTTT.

V gene TRBV27 combines with J gene TRBJ2-7; D remains unclear. The CDR3 spans 12 residues. V lost 5 bases and J lost 2, with 7 bases in between. CDR1 is MNHEY and CDR2 is SMNVEV in the germline V gene (reference sequence). CDR3 coding DNA: TGTGCCAGCAGTGACTGGACCTACGAGCAGTACTTC. Its translation is CASSDWTYEQYF.

The DNA for the CDR3 is TGTGCCAGCAGCTTAGGGCAGGGGGCTTATCAGCCCCAGCATTTT. This encodes CASSLGQGAYQPQHF. V and J are TRBV5-6 and TRBJ1-5; 8 positions match TRBD1. CDR1 SGHDT and CDR2 YYEEEE come from the germline V gene. The V gene end was trimmed by 2 bases and the J gene end by 5 bases; junction bases not matched to a gene: 6. The CDR3 contains 15 residues.

This clone was observed a single time. Different DNA sequences within this sample yield the same CDR3. The chain links TRBV7-9 to TRBJ2-7; D is unclear. The germline gives CDR1 SEHNR, CDR2 FQNEAQ (reference sequence). V was shortened by 5 bases and J by 0 bases, with 8 bases between the two germline ends. CDR3 length: 13 residues. The CDR3 reads CASSPGNSYEQYF. The CDR3 DNA sequence: TGTGCCAGCAGCCCCGGCAACTCCTACGAGCAGTACTTC.

The chain uses TRBV18 and TRBJ2-1, with D uncertain. Trimming left V 0 bases short and J 7 bases short, with 13 bases between. CDR1 and CDR2 (germline): KGHSH, LQKENI. The CDR3 loop spans 15 amino acids. This chain's CDR3 is CASSPPSQVGNEQFF. The CDR3 region has the DNA TGTGCCAGCTCACCACCATCCCAGGTGGGGAATGAGCAGTTCTTC.

The CDR3 DNA is TGTGCCAGCAGTTTACACGCTACTACAGGGGTATTCGCAGATACGCAGTATTTT. It translates to CASSLHATTGVFADTQYF. The V gene is TRBV28, the J gene TRBJ2-3, with TRBD1 matching 7 bases. V shed 2 bases, J shed 4 bases, and the junction held 15 bases outside the gene matches. The CDR3 contains 18 residues. Per the germline V gene, CDR1 is MDHEN and CDR2 is SYDVKM.

The chain combines TRBV28 with TRBJ2-2; no clear D gene. V dropped 7 bases and J dropped 6 bases, with 12 bases sitting between them. The CDR3 spans 13 residues. Germline V lookup: CDR1 MDHEN, CDR2 SYDVKM. CDR3 nucleotides: TGTGCCAGCACTTTGTACGCCCCCGGGGAGCTGTTTTTT. Translation: CASTLYAPGELFF.

This clone was found once. V usage is TRBV7-2 and J usage is TRBJ2-7, with D unclear. In germline, CDR1 is SGHTA, CDR2 FQGNSA. V was pared by 1 base and J by 0 bases, with 10 bases between. There are 15 residues in the CDR3. The CDR3 DNA reads as TGTGCCAGCAGCTTAGGTTGGGGAACCTCCTACGAGCAGTACTTC. This translates into CASSLGWGTSYEQYF.

The gene calls are TRBV28 and TRBJ2-2; TRBD1 or TRBD2 may be the D gene (5 bases each). The CDR3 is 15 residues long. Looked up from germline, CDR1 is MDHEN and CDR2 is SYDVKM. V was shortened by 4 bases and J by 0 bases, with 9 bases between the two germline ends. The CDR3 DNA is TGTGCCAGCAGTTCGGGACCACCGAACACCGGGGAGCTGTTTTTT. This translates into CASSSGPPNTGELFF.

This clone was seen once. V and J are TRBV28 and TRBJ1-5; D unclear. Between the trimmed V and J ends, which lost 6 bases and 5 bases, there was a span of 11 bases. The CDR3 contains 13 residues. In germline, CDR1 is MDHEN, CDR2 SYDVKM. This CDR3 reads CASREGADQPQHF. The CDR3 nucleotides read TGTGCCAGCAGAGAAGGCGCGGATCAGCCCCAGCATTTT. Drawing the rest from reference TRBV28 and TRBJ1-5, the complete variable domain is DVKVTQSSRYLVKRTGEKVFLECVQDMDHENMFWYRQDPGLGLRLIYFSYDVKMKEKGDIPEGYSVSREKKERFSLILESASTNQTSMYLCASREGADQPQHFGDGTRLSIL.

This clone was detected only once. The chain combines TRBV5-1 with TRBJ1-4; D remains unclear. V lost 0 bases to trimming and J lost 11 bases, with 11 bases between them. The CDR3 runs 13 residues. Germline V gene sequence: CDR1 SGHRS, CDR2 YFSETQ. Here the CDR3 DNA reads TGCGCCAGCAGCTTGGAATTGGACGGGAAACTGTTTTTT. Residues: CASSLELDGKLFF.

The chain carries TRBV5-1 and TRBJ2-7; D possibly corresponds to TRBD2 (5 bases). V gave up 1 base and J gave up 0 bases, with 14 bases separating them. From germline, CDR1 is SGHRS and CDR2 YFSETQ. This CDR3 is built from 16 residues. The CDR3 nucleotides are TGCGCCAGCAGCTTGAGGGAGAGAGCCAGCTCCTACGAGCAGTACTTC. Protein: CASSLRERASSYEQYF.